This T cell receptor (beta chain) was recovered during a study of response to subunit inactivated influenza vaccine. This clonotype was observed a few times. TCRdb passed the RT-PCR reads through MiXCR, listing each CDR3 protein once. The sample yields about 500,000 distinct CDR3 sequences, 15% to 20% seen once. J was trimmed by 0 bases and V by 0 bases; bases with no gene match: 9. CDR3 length: 20 residues. Germline assignment: CDR1 LGHNA and CDR2 YSLEER. The clonotype originates from a man aged 50-75 years who received an inactivated influenza vaccine. The rearrangement links TRBV4-3 to TRBJ1-6; 9 nucleotides align to TRBD1. This sample comprised CD4+ T cells sorted from PBMCs, obtained less than 30 months after vaccination. The DNA of the CDR3 is TGCGCCAGCAGCCAAGATTTGCGGGACAGGGAAAGCTCCTATAATTCACCCCTCCACTTT. This gives the protein CASSQDLRDRESSYNSPLHF.